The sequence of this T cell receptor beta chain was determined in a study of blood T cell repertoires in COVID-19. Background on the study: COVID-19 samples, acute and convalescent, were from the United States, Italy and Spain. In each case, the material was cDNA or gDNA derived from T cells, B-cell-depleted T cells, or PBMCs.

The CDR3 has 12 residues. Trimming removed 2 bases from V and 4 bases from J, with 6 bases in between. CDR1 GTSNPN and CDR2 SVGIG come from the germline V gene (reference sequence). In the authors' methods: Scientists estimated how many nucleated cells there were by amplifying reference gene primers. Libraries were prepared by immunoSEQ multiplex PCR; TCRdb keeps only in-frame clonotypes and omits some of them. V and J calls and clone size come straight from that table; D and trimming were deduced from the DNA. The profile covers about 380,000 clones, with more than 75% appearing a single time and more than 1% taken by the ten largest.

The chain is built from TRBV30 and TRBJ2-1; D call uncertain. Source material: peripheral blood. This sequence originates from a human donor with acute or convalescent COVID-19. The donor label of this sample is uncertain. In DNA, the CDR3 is TGTGCCTGGAGTCTGCAGTACAATGAGCAGTTCTTC. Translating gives CAWSLQYNEQFF.